This entry features one T cell receptor beta chain sequence. This sample stems from a study of ipilimumab plus nivolumab after autologous stem cell transplantation. In the study overall: Patients received a median of roughly five ipilimumab and roughly eight nivolumab doses. DLBCL patients had primary refractory or relapsed disease.

Trimming took 0 bases from V and 4 from J, leaving 12 bases between them. The CDR3 consists of 15 residues. CDR1 WSHSY and CDR2 SAAADI come from the germline V gene. Patients got ipilimumab 1 mg/kg beginning 14 to 28 days post-transplant. Patients got 3 mg/kg IV nivolumab weeks 1, 4, 7, 10, then biweekly through week 26. The repertoire was sequenced with immunoSEQ multiplex PCR; TCRdb's copy has only in-frame clones and lacks some. The data show about 84,000 clones, more than 80% seen once. The sequence derives from a male donor with diffuse large B-cell lymphoma. The J gene is TRBJ2-5, the V gene TRBV10-2, with a tentative D call TRBD2 (5 bases). The sequences come from PBMCs, collected in a trial of ipilimumab plus nivolumab as post-transplant consolidation. The CDR3 here is CASSESQGSGETQYF. CDR3 DNA sequence: TGCGCCAGCAGTGAGTCGCAAGGGAGCGGAGAGACCCAGTACTTC.